This T cell receptor (beta chain) derives from a study of Graves' ophthalmopathy and Graves' hyperthyroidism. Amplified TCR beta CDR3 regions were obtained using RNA transcripts as template. After a first-round RT-PCR with HTBI primers, a second-round multiplex PCR was run. In TCRdb, the multiplex PCR reads were re-called with MiXCR into one record per CDR3 protein. The data show about half a million distinct CDR3 sequences, roughly an eighth seen once. The study's findings and limits: Blood contained most expanded thyroid clonotypes exceeding 0.001 frequency.

Worth noting for this clonotype: Its antigen is currently unknown.

Sequencing was performed on blood. The receptor comes from a woman aged 25 to 39 with Graves' ophthalmopathy.

The CDR3 region is CASLAQGGCGYTF. CDR3 bases: TGTGCCAGCTTGGCCCAGGGGGGCTGTGGCTACACCTTC. This rearrangement joins TRBV13 to TRBJ1-2; TRBD1 matches 7 bases. This CDR3 is built from 13 residues. Germline loops: CDR1 PRHDT, CDR2 FYEKMQ (reference sequence). After removal of 8 bases from V and 7 bases from J, the junction contained 10 bases not matched to a gene.